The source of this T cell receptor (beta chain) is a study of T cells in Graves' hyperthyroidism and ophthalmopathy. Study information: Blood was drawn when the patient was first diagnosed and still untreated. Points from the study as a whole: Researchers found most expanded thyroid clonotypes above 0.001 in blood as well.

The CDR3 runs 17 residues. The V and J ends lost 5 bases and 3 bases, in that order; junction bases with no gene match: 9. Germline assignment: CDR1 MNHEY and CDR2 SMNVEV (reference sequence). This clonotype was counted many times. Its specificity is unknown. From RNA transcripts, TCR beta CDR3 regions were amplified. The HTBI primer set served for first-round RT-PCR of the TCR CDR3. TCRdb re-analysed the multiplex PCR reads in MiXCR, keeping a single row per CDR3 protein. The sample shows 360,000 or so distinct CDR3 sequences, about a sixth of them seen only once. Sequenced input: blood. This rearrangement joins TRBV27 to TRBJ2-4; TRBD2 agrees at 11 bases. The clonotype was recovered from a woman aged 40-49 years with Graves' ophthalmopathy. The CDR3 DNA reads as TGTGCCAGCAGTGACTTCGGGACTAGCGGATACAAAAACATTCAGTACTTC. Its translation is CASSDFGTSGYKNIQYF.